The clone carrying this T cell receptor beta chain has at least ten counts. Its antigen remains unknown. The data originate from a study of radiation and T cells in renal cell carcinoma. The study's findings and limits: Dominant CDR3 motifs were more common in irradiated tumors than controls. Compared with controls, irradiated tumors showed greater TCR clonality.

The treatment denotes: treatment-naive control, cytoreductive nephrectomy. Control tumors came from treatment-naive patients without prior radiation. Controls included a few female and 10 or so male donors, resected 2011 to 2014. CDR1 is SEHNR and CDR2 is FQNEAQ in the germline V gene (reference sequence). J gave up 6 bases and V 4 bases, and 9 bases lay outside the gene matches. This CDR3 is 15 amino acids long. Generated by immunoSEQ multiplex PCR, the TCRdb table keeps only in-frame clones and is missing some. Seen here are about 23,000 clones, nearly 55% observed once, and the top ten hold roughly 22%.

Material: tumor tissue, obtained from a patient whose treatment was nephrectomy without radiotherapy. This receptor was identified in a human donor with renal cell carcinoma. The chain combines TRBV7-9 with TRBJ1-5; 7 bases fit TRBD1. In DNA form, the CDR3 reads TGTGCCAGCAGCTCGGCTGACAGGGAGGGTCAGCCCCAGCATTTT. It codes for CASSSADREGQPQHF. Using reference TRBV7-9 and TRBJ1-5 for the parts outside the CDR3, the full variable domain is DTGVSQNPRHKITKRGQNVTFRCDPISEHNRLYWYRQTLGQGPEFLTYFQNEAQLEKSRLLSDRFSAERPKGSFSTLEIQRTEQGDSAMYLCASSSADREGQPQHFGDGTRLSIL.